The clone carrying this T cell receptor beta chain was seen repeatedly, ten times or more. One end of the junction does not line up with germline, which may come from a read error. The CDR3 contains 13 residues. CDR1 and CDR2 from the germline V gene are SSHAT and FNYEAQ (reference sequence). This entry comes from a study of patients and donors after allogeneic stem cell transplantation. TCRdb passed the RT-PCR reads through MiXCR, listing each CDR3 protein once. The table has about 960,000 distinct CDR3 sequences, about 20% seen once; the top ten hold approximately 5.9%. This clonotype was obtained from a human donor who was either an allogeneic HSCT recipient or a stem cell or donor lymphocyte infusion donor (not recorded which). It is not recorded whose cells these are; they may come from a transplant donor. Sequenced: blood, either unsorted or a sorted T cell fraction (not recorded which). J is TRBJ1-6 and V is TRBV7-7; D gene unclear. CDR3 DNA sequence: TGTGCTAGCAGCCTCAACGGTGATTCACCCCTCCACTTT. This sequence encodes CASSLNGDSPLHF.